Here is one T cell receptor (beta chain) with its context. Antigen specificity is unknown. The time point is: 2014-2015 season, pre-vaccination. Blood volume per time point ranged from about 40 to 100 mL. Cells are cTfh (non-naive CD4+CXCR5+PD-1+), split by ICOS and CD38 into double-positive or double-negative. The data are from a study of follicular helper T cells after annual influenza vaccination. Overall study findings and caveats: Yearly vaccinations repeatedly recalled conserved clonotypes in ICOS+CD38+ cTfh.

The repertoire was sequenced with immunoSEQ multiplex PCR; TCRdb's copy has only in-frame clones and lacks some. The sample includes about 27,000 clones, approximately 80% of them seen just once. V lost 1 base and J lost 9, with 4 bases in between. There are 11 residues in the CDR3. Germline lookup yields CDR1 SGHTA and CDR2 FQGNSA. The specimen was CXCR5+ CD38- circulating T follicular helper cells from blood, collected on the day of influenza vaccination. Subset denoted: circulating Tfh, non-naive CD4+CXCR5+PD-1+ (ICOS+CD38+ or ICOS-CD38-). The gene calls are TRBV7-2 and TRBJ2-1, with unresolved D. The TCR was taken from an adult who received the influenza vaccine. CDR3 DNA: TGTGCCAGCAGCTTAGATAGTGAGCAGTTCTTC. Encoded protein: CASSLDSEQFF.